Presented here are 8 T cell receptor beta chains from one specimen sequenced in a study of blood T cell repertoires in COVID-19. The repertoire was sequenced with immunoSEQ multiplex PCR; TCRdb's copy has only in-frame clones and lacks some. Among about 370,000 clones listed, approximately 90% were seen once. The sample was PBMCs or T cells enriched from blood (not recorded which). These receptor sequences come from a woman aged 40 to 55 who had been exposed to COVID-19.

The chain recombines TRBV10-3 with TRBJ2-3; 12 bases fit TRBD2. CDR1 ENHRY and CDR2 SYGVKD come from the germline V gene. Losses at the gene ends were 6 bases for V and 10 bases for J; bases not matched to a gene: 5. The CDR3 extends over 13 amino acids. CDR3 sequence: CAISQTSGSAQYF. DNA of the CDR3: TGTGCCATCAGCCAGACTAGCGGGAGTGCGCAGTATTTT.

The J gene is TRBJ2-7, the V gene TRBV2, with no clear D. There are 15 residues in the CDR3. Germline V CDR1 and CDR2: SNHLY, FYNNEI. With 1 base removed from V and 3 bases from J, the gap between germline ends came to 13 bases. The CDR3 reads CASSEVSFADYEQYF. In nucleotides, the CDR3 is TGTGCCAGCAGTGAAGTGTCGTTTGCGGACTACGAGCAGTACTTC.

A single count supports this clone. The chain uses TRBV25-1 and TRBJ1-2; maybe TRBD1 (5 bases). The CDR3 loop spans 14 amino acids. The germline V gene encodes CDR1 MGHDK and CDR2 SYGVNS. Trimming pared 7 bases from V and 4 bases from J, leaving 16 bases between. The CDR3 sequence: CASTDRTFSYGYTF. CDR3 coding DNA: TGTGCCAGCACCGACCGGACATTTAGCTATGGCTACACCTTC.

The gene calls are TRBV5-6 and TRBJ1-1; 7 nucleotides line up with TRBD1. From germline, CDR1 is SGHDT and CDR2 YYEEEE. V gave up 2 bases and J gave up 1 base; unmatched junction bases: 5. The CDR3 runs to 15 residues. CDR3 sequence: CASSFWTGKNTEAFF. The CDR3 DNA reads TGTGCCAGCAGCTTCTGGACAGGCAAGAACACTGAAGCTTTCTTT.

The chain recombines TRBV11-2 with TRBJ1-2, with 10 bases aligning to TRBD1. Germline V gene data show CDR1 as SGHAT and CDR2 as FQNNGV. V lost 5 bases, J lost 5 bases, and 14 bases stayed unmatched. The CDR3 runs 17 residues. The CDR3: CASSRVAGTGVRYGYTF. For the CDR3, the DNA is TGTGCCAGCAGCCGCGTGGCCGGGACAGGGGTCCGATATGGCTACACCTTC. Supplemented by reference TRBV11-2 and TRBJ1-2, the full variable domain reads EAGVAQSPRYKIIEKRQSVAFWCNPISGHATLYWYQQILGQGPKLLIQFQNNGVVDDSQLPKDRFSAERLKGVDSTLKIQPAKLEDSAVYLCASSRVAGTGVRYGYTFGSGTRLTVV.

The chain couples TRBV12-3 or TRBV12-4 to TRBJ2-7; the D gene is possibly TRBD2 (6 bases). This CDR3 spans 11 amino acids. The V gene lost 3 bases and the J gene lost 10 bases, with 10 bases spanning the gap. In DNA, the CDR3 is TGTGCCAGCAGTTTGGGCGGGAACCAGTACTTC. Translated: CASSLGGNQYF.

The V call is TRBV5-5, the J call TRBJ2-1; 8 nucleotides match TRBD2. Germline V CDR1 and CDR2: SGHKS, YYEKEE (reference sequence). The CDR3 loop spans 15 amino acids. Trimming removed 4 bases from V and 9 bases from J; junction bases left unmatched: 12. The CDR3 nucleotides read TGTGCCAGCAGCCCCACTAGCGGTCAAGCCGGTGAGCAGTTCTTC. Amino acid sequence: CASSPTSGQAGEQFF.

V is TRBV5-4 and J is TRBJ1-2; D gene unclear. V dropped 3 bases and J dropped 2 bases, with 11 bases sitting between them. CDR3 length: 14 residues. Germline V gives CDR1 SGHNT, CDR2 YYREEE (reference sequence). CDR3 sequence: CASSSATMNYGYTF. CDR3 nucleotides: TGTGCCAGCAGCTCTGCAACTATGAACTATGGCTACACCTTC.